The 14 T cell receptor beta chains below all came from one sample that was sequenced in a study of patients and donors after allogeneic stem cell transplantation. Via MiXCR, TCRdb re-called the RT-PCR reads, giving one row per CDR3 protein. The sample lists roughly 940,000 distinct CDR3 sequences; roughly 18% were seen once. The sequenced material came from blood, either unsorted or a sorted T cell fraction (not recorded which). All receptors come from a human donor who was either an allogeneic HSCT recipient or a stem cell or donor lymphocyte infusion donor (not recorded which). It is not recorded whose cells these are; they may come from a transplant donor.

This chain connects TRBV6-1 to TRBJ1-1, with D tentatively TRBD1 (5 bases). CDR3 size: 13 residues. Germline values: CDR1 MNHNS, CDR2 SASEGT. This CDR3 reads CVHVGAANTEAFF. CDR3 bases: TGTGTACATGTAGGGGCGGCTAACACTGAAGCTTTCTTT.

This clonotype was counted ten times or more. An end of the junction does not agree with germline; a read error may underlie this. The genes are TRBV12-3 or TRBV12-4 and TRBJ1-5; 7 bases map to TRBD1. CDR3 size: 13 residues. For the CDR3, the DNA is TGTGCCAGCAGCTTAGACAGGGTCCAGCCCCAGCATTTT. Its translation is CASSLDRVQPQHF.

The CDR3 DNA reads as TGTGCCAGCAGCGCGGGAGGGACTAGACTTAACAATGAGCAGTTCTTC. Protein sequence: CASSAGGTRLNNEQFF. The V gene is TRBV9, the J gene TRBJ2-1; 8 nucleotides align to TRBD2. This CDR3 contains 16 residues. Germline CDR1 reads SGDLS; CDR2 reads YYNGEE. The V gene end was trimmed by 3 bases and the J gene end by 5 bases; junction bases not matched to a gene: 10.

This clonotype was recorded a few times. This CDR3 is CASNSNGGYTF. As DNA, the CDR3 is TGTGCCAGCAATTCCAACGGAGGCTACACCTTC. This chain uses TRBV12-3 or TRBV12-4 with TRBJ1-2; D gene uncertain. CDR3 length: 11 residues. Trimming took 7 bases from V and 8 from J, leaving 11 bases between them.

This clonotype has more than one count but fewer than ten. This chain connects TRBV5-1 to TRBJ2-1; D gene ambiguous. The V gene lost 1 base and the J gene lost 5 bases, with 10 bases spanning the gap. Germline lookup yields CDR1 SGHRS and CDR2 YFSETQ. The CDR3 runs 14 residues. DNA of the CDR3: TGCGCCAGCAGCTTGTGGCTAAACGACAATGAGCAGTTCTTC. Its translation: CASSLWLNDNEQFF.

The V and J genes are TRBV29-1 and TRBJ1-2, with D perhaps TRBD1 (5 bases). Germline V gene lookup returns CDR1 SQVTM and CDR2 ANQGSEA. The germline V and J ends were trimmed by 7 bases and 3 bases, with 15 bases remaining between them. There are 13 residues in the CDR3. CDR3 coding DNA: TGCAGCGCTGTGACGGGACGCCACTATGGCTACACCTTC. It is translated as CSAVTGRHYGYTF.

The chain is built from TRBV12-3 or TRBV12-4 and TRBJ2-7; D uncertain. This CDR3 has 15 amino acids. Between the trimmed V and J ends, which lost 6 bases and 4 bases, there was a span of 19 bases. The CDR3 here is CASSSHSRAGYEQYF. Written as DNA, the CDR3 is TGTGCCAGCAGCTCTCACAGCCGGGCCGGATACGAGCAGTACTTC.

The table lists this clonotype with a count of one. V and J are TRBV7-9 and TRBJ2-7; no definite D call. V gave up 5 bases and J gave up 0 bases, with 17 bases separating them. The CDR3 has 16 residues. Germline-derived CDR1 and CDR2 are SEHNR and FQNEAQ (reference sequence). The CDR3: CASSERASLSSYEQYF. The CDR3 DNA reads as TGTGCCAGCAGCGAACGGGCCAGCCTAAGCTCCTACGAGCAGTACTTC.

The chain joins TRBV2 to TRBJ2-1; TRBD2 might be the D (5 bases). Germline lookup yields CDR1 SNHLY and CDR2 FYNNEI. Trimming removed 2 bases from V and 6 bases from J, with 14 bases in between. CDR3 length: 15 residues. The CDR3 reads CASSEQSGRSNEQFF. As DNA, the CDR3 is TGTGCCAGCAGTGAACAGAGCGGTCGGAGCAATGAGCAGTTCTTC.

Only a few counts were recorded for this clonotype. The chain joins TRBV5-1 to TRBJ2-5; 7 bases are a match to TRBD1. V was clipped by 7 bases and J by 2 bases; unmatched bases: 8. Per the germline V gene, CDR1 is SGHRS and CDR2 is YFSETQ. The CDR3 runs to 14 residues. CDR3 sequence reads: CASYPDREQETQYF. CDR3 bases: TGCGCCAGCTATCCTGACAGGGAACAAGAGACCCAGTACTTC.

The V gene is TRBV5-1, the J gene TRBJ2-1; TRBD2 agrees at 8 bases. This CDR3 region has 17 residues. V was clipped by 0 bases and J by 4 bases; unmatched bases: 9. Germline lookup yields CDR1 SGHRS and CDR2 YFSETQ. The CDR3: CASSLEGAGAKYNEQFF. The DNA of the CDR3 is TGCGCCAGCAGCTTGGAGGGAGCGGGAGCAAAGTACAATGAGCAGTTCTTC. Filled out from reference TRBV5-1 and TRBJ2-1, the complete variable domain reads KAGVTQTPRYLIKTRGQQVTLSCSPISGHRSVSWYQQTPGQGLQFLFEYFSETQRNKGNFPGRFSGRQFSNSRSEMNVSTLELGDSALYLCASSLEGAGAKYNEQFFGPGTRLTVL.

This clonotype was seen a few times. The chain uses TRBV2 and TRBJ1-2; D unclear. This CDR3 has 12 amino acids. The germline gives CDR1 SNHLY, CDR2 FYNNEI. Trimming cost V 7 bases and J 8 bases, with 14 bases left between them. The CDR3 is CASTRKGGGYTF. The CDR3 DNA is TGTGCCAGCACGAGGAAGGGCGGCGGCTACACCTTC.

This rearrangement joins TRBV12-3 or TRBV12-4 to TRBJ2-2; 10 bases fit TRBD1. The CDR3 is 14 residues long. After removal of 7 bases from V and 4 bases from J, the junction contained 3 bases not matched to a gene. CDR3 in amino acids: CASTDRGPTGELFF. In DNA form, the CDR3 reads TGTGCCAGCACCGACAGGGGGCCCACCGGGGAGCTGTTTTTT.

This clonotype showed up just a few times. The rearrangement uses TRBV10-3 and TRBJ2-3; TRBD1 agrees at 9 bases. V shed 3 bases and J 2 bases; nucleotides not matched to a gene: 12. This CDR3 has 18 residues. Germline V gene sequence: CDR1 ENHRY, CDR2 SYGVKD. The CDR3 loop reads CAISETRTGETITDTQYF. For the CDR3, the DNA is TGTGCCATCAGTGAAACTCGGACAGGGGAGACAATCACAGATACGCAGTATTTT.